Sequencing of this TCR beta chain was carried out in a study of blood T cell repertoires in COVID-19. Background on the study: Acute and convalescent COVID-19 specimens originated in the United States, Italy and Spain. PBMCs, B-cell-depleted T cells, or T cells were the source of the cDNA or gDNA that made up the material.

V shed 5 bases and J 0 bases; nucleotides not matched to a gene: 8. CDR3 size: 16 residues. CDR1 and CDR2 from the germline V gene are MDHEN and SYDVKM. Patients of the Seattle cohort, enrolled during active infection, were followed longitudinally. Assay: immunoSEQ multiplex PCR; the TCRdb copy retains only in-frame clones and omits some. The sample includes around 250,000 clones, 86% of them seen just once. The sequence was obtained from a woman of 80 years or more with COVID-19, enrolled during active disease. The rearrangement uses TRBV28 and TRBJ1-2; the match to TRBD1 covers 8 bases. Sequencing used peripheral blood. DNA for the CDR3: TGTGCCAGCAGTAAGGACCTGGACAGGGCTAACTATGGCTACACCTTC. This translates into CASSKDLDRANYGYTF.